The rows below give T cell receptor beta chains drawn from one sample of a study of cytomegalovirus exposure and HLA in healthy donors. Sequencing was performed with immunoSEQ multiplex PCR; in TCRdb, only in-frame clones are kept and a portion is missing. This repertoire shows some 120,000 clones, roughly a tenth found once; its top ten account for over 2.5%. The sequencing sample was made of PBMCs. These receptors all stem from a man under 40 in good health and CMV-seronegative. CDR3s include the opening cysteine and the closing phenylalanine or tryptophan. D genes are given only for firm matches. Clone size is stated in some rows and not others, as once, few, many or a class when expanded.

>TRBJ1-6|-|-|TRBV7-8
CASSLLEPYNSPLHF
TGTGCCAGCAGCCTCCTTGAGCCCTATAATTCACCCCTCCACTTT
>TRBJ2-7|-|TRBD2|TRBV5-1
CASKPTSGVYEQYF
TGCGCCAGCAAGCCGACTAGCGGGGTCTACGAGCAGTACTTC
>TRBJ1-1|-|-|TRBV19
CASSILRTATSGNTEAFF
TGTGCCAGTAGTATCTTAAGGACAGCGACTAGCGGGAACACTGAAGCTTTCTTT
>TRBJ1-2|-|-|TRBV10-3
CAISDRVRRSYTF
TGTGCCATCAGTGACAGGGTCCGTCGTAGCTACACCTTC
>TRBJ2-7|few|-|TRBV28
CASSLRGFEQYF
TGTGCCAGCAGTTTAAGAGGGTTCGAGCAGTACTTC
>TRBJ1-1|few|TRBD1|TRBV4-2
CASSQVSRTGATEAFF
TGTGCCAGCAGCCAAGTGTCGAGGACAGGGGCCACTGAAGCTTTCTTT
>TRBJ1-1|few|-|TRBV9
CASSVMGADTEAFF
TGTGCCAGCAGCGTTATGGGGGCAGACACTGAAGCTTTCTTT
>TRBJ1-1|-|-|TRBV6-5
CASSSQGGLNTEAFF
TGTGCCAGCAGTTCTCAGGGAGGACTGAACACTGAAGCTTTCTTT
>TRBJ1-2|few|-|TRBV6-5
CASSYTGNYGYTF
TGTGCCAGCAGTTACACAGGAAACTATGGCTACACCTTC
>TRBJ2-7|few|TRBD1|TRBV7-9
CASSLVRGLSYEQYF
TGTGCCAGCAGCTTAGTCAGGGGGCTCTCCTACGAGCAGTACTTC
>TRBJ1-5|few|TRBD1|TRBV2
CASSAGTGGNQPQHF
TGTGCCAGCAGTGCAGGGACAGGCGGCAATCAGCCCCAGCATTTT
>TRBJ1-1|-|-|TRBV29-1
CSVPGLSHTEAFF
TGCAGCGTTCCGGGACTGAGCCACACTGAAGCTTTCTTT
>TRBJ1-5|few|-|TRBV19
CASSIGVEAVGVSQPQHF
TGTGCCAGTAGTATTGGGGTTGAGGCGGTCGGGGTAAGTCAGCCCCAGCATTTT
>TRBJ2-1|few|TRBD2|TRBV29-1
CSVEDLTSGRNYNEQFF
TGCAGCGTTGAAGATTTGACTAGCGGGAGGAACTACAATGAGCAGTTCTTC
>TRBJ1-5|-|-|TRBV19
CASSIGAVSNQPQHF
TGTGCCAGTAGTATTGGGGCCGTTAGCAATCAGCCCCAGCATTTT
>TRBJ1-4|-|-|TRBV4-1
CASSQDAGTTNEKLFF
TGCGCCAGCAGCCAAGATGCGGGGACAACTAATGAAAAACTGTTTTTT
>TRBJ1-1|few|TRBD1|TRBV5-3
CARSLEFSGTASISAFF
TGTGCCAGAAGCTTGGAATTCAGTGGGACAGCAAGTATAAGTGCTTTCTTT
>TRBJ2-3|-|TRBD2|TRBV27
CASSPGTSGRASPDTQYF
TGTGCCAGCAGTCCCGGGACTAGCGGGAGGGCCTCTCCAGATACGCAGTATTTT
>TRBJ2-1|few|TRBD2|TRBV19
CASSLRTSGRVNEQFF
TGTGCCAGTAGTCTCCGGACTAGCGGGAGGGTCAATGAGCAGTTCTTC
>TRBJ1-6|few|-|TRBV5-1
CASSLVQPSSYNSPLHF
TGCGCCAGCAGCTTGGTTCAGCCTAGCTCCTATAATTCACCCCTCCACTTT
>TRBJ1-1|-|-|TRBV7-9
CASSLPPGGMDTEAFF
TGTGCCAGCAGCCTTCCTCCTGGAGGGATGGACACTGAAGCTTTCTTT
>TRBJ2-7|-|TRBD2|TRBV9
CASSVAGGPAYEQYF
TGTGCCAGCAGCGTAGCGGGAGGTCCCGCTTACGAGCAGTACTTC
>TRBJ2-5|-|TRBD2|TRBV4-1
CASSRLSGRAQTQYF
TGCGCCAGCAGCCGTCTTAGCGGGAGAGCTCAGACCCAGTACTTC
>TRBJ1-4|-|-|TRBV11-2
CASSQSVGLNEKLFF
TGTGCCAGCAGCCAATCGGTGGGACTTAATGAAAAACTGTTTTTT
>TRBJ1-1|-|-|TRBV6-1
CASSERETSNTEAFF
TGTGCCAGCAGTGAGAGGGAGACTTCGAACACTGAAGCTTTCTTT
>TRBJ2-7|-|-|TRBV5-1
CASSLAEALSYEQYF
TGCGCCAGCAGCTTGGCCGAGGCGCTCTCCTACGAGCAGTACTTC
>TRBJ1-5|-|TRBD1|TRBV7-2
CASSSRQGGSNQPQHF
TGTGCCAGCAGCTCCCGACAGGGTGGGAGCAATCAGCCCCAGCATTTT
>TRBJ2-7|-|TRBD1|TRBV7-2
CASSRRQGASYEQYF
TGTGCCAGCAGCCGACGGCAGGGGGCGAGCTACGAGCAGTACTTC
>TRBJ1-2|few|TRBD1|TRBV18
CASSAGGANYGYTF
TGTGCCAGCTCAGCAGGGGGCGCTAACTATGGCTACACCTTC
>TRBJ2-3|-|-|TRBV5-5
CASSFTVQVETDTQYF
TGTGCCAGCAGCTTTACCGTCCAGGTCGAGACAGATACGCAGTATTTT
>TRBJ1-1|-|TRBD1|TRBV18
CASSRGQGTEAFF
TGTGCCAGCTCTCGTGGACAGGGCACTGAAGCTTTCTTT
>TRBJ1-4|-|TRBD1|TRBV5-6
CASSPGTGGNEKLFF
TGTGCCAGCAGTCCCGGGACAGGGGGAAATGAAAAACTGTTTTTT
>TRBJ1-4|-|-|TRBV11-2
CASSLDGRADEKLFF
TGTGCCAGCAGCTTAGATGGGAGGGCGGATGAAAAACTGTTTTTT
>TRBJ2-2|-|TRBD2|TRBV6-5
CASSLAGVGTGELFF
TGTGCCAGCAGTCTAGCGGGAGTTGGCACCGGGGAGCTGTTTTTT
>TRBJ1-6|-|-|TRBV4-1
CASSRTRASLTSPLHF
TGCGCCAGCAGCCGGACCCGGGCTAGCTTGACTTCACCCCTCCACTTT
>TRBJ2-2|-|-|TRBV5-1
CASSLAIGEGTGELFF
TGCGCCAGCAGCTTGGCGATTGGCGAGGGCACCGGGGAGCTGTTTTTT
>TRBJ2-2|few|-|TRBV2
CASSVYSQDTGELFF
TGTGCCAGCAGTGTTTATAGTCAGGACACCGGGGAGCTGTTTTTT
>TRBJ2-1|-|-|TRBV5-1
CASSNAQDNEQFF
TGCGCCAGCAGTAACGCGCAAGACAATGAGCAGTTCTTC
>TRBJ2-1|few|TRBD2|TRBV29-1
CSVEVRLAGDSYNEQFF
TGCAGCGTGGAAGTAAGACTAGCGGGAGACTCCTACAATGAGCAGTTCTTC
>TRBJ2-2|-|-|TRBV2
CAARGTGELFF
TGTGCCGCCCGGGGTACCGGGGAGCTGTTTTTT
>TRBJ1-2|few|-|TRBV5-1
CASSLVPAAVASGATAF
-
>TRBJ2-3|few|-|TRBV5-1
CASSRRAASTDTQYF
TGCGCCAGCAGCCGGCGGGCAGCTAGCACAGATACGCAGTATTTT
>TRBJ1-2|-|-|TRBV5-4
CASSWGKTANYGYTF
TGTGCCAGCAGCTGGGGAAAGACAGCTAACTATGGCTACACCTTC
>TRBJ2-7|-|TRBD2|TRBV5-1
CASSLGLAGESYEQYF
TGCGCCAGCAGCCTGGGACTAGCGGGAGAATCCTACGAGCAGTACTTC
>TRBJ1-1|-|-|TRBV6-1
CASSVEKERMNTEAFF
TGTGCCAGCAGTGTCGAGAAAGAGCGCATGAACACTGAAGCTTTCTTT